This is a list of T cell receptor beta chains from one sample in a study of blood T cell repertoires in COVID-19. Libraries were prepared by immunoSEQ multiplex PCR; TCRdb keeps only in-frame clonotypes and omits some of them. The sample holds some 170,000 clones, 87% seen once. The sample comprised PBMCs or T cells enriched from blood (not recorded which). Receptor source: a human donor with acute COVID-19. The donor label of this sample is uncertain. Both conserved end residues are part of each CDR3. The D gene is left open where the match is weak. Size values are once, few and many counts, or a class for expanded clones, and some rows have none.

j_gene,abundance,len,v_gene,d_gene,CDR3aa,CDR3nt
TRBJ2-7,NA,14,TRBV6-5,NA,CASSWGDASYEQYF,TGTGCCAGCAGTTGGGGGGATGCCTCCTACGAGCAGTACTTC
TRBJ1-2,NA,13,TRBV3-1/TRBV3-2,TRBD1,CASTRQGHPDYTF,TGTGCCAGCACTCGACAGGGTCATCCTGACTACACCTTC
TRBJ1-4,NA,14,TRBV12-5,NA,CASSQGATNEKLFF,TGTGCTAGTTCTCAGGGCGCAACTAATGAAAAACTGTTTTTT
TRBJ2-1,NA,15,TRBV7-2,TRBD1,CASSPRSDRVSEQFF,TGTGCCAGCAGCCCCCGTTCAGACAGGGTTAGTGAGCAGTTCTTC
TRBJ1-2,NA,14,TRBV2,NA,CAPSLDITNYGYTF,TGTGCTCCTAGTCTGGACATCACTAACTATGGCTACACCTTC
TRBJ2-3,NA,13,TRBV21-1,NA,CASAKGGGDTQYF,TGTGCCAGCGCCAAAGGGGGGGGAGATACGCAGTATTTT
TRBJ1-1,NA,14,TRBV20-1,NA,CSASEGDMNTEAFF,TGCAGTGCTAGTGAGGGGGACATGAACACTGAAGCTTTCTTT
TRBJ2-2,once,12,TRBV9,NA,CASSGAPGELFF,TGTGCCAGCAGCGGCGCTCCCGGGGAGCTGTTTTTT
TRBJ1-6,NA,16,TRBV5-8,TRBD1,CASIPLAGQLNSPLHF,TGTGCCAGCATTCCTCTCGCGGGACAGCTTAATTCACCCCTCCACTTT
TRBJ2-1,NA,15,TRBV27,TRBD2,CASSLGTSGGEEQFF,TGTGCCAGCAGTTTAGGGACTAGCGGGGGTGAAGAGCAGTTCTTC
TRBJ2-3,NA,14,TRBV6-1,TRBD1,CASSEYRGSGTQYF,TGTGCCAGCAGTGAATACAGGGGGTCAGGGACGCAGTATTTT
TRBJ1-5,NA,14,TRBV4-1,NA,CASSQGGVGQPQHF,TGCGCCAGCAGCCAAGGGGGCGTGGGACAGCCCCAGCATTTT
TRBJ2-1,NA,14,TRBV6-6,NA,CASSYHIGLREQFF,TGTGCCAGCAGTTATCATATCGGTCTCCGTGAGCAGTTCTTC
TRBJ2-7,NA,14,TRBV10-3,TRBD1,CAIRGGQGDKEQYF,TGTGCCATCAGGGGGGGACAGGGTGATAAAGAGCAGTACTTC
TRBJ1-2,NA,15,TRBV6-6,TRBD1,CASSQGGQGAGGYTF,TGTGCCAGCAGCCAAGGGGGACAGGGGGCAGGTGGCTACACCTTC
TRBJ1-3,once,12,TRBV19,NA,CASSSDGNTIYF,TGTGCCAGTAGCAGTGATGGAAACACCATATATTTT